This T cell receptor (beta chain) was documented in a study of T-cell memory formation after mild COVID-19. Study-wide results and limits: Whereas later expanders leaned CD4+, clones contracting day 15 to 85 showed a balanced CD4/CD8 makeup. Contracting CD4+ clones lay largely in CM and EM, with CD8+ ones residing in EMRA.

This CDR3 has 16 amino acids. From germline, CDR1 is SGHKS and CDR2 YYEKEE (reference sequence). The ends were cut back, 1 base at V and 3 bases at J, with 13 bases in the middle. This clonotype has a handful of counts. Its antigen is still unknown. Using its own MiXCR run on the 5' RACE reads, TCRdb lists one record per CDR3 protein. The sample holds 350,000 to 500,000 distinct CDR3 sequences; about a quarter are singletons and the top ten take 10% to 15%. The V call is TRBV5-5, the J call TRBJ2-2; D is ambiguous. This receptor was identified in an adult woman who had mild COVID-19 (a few samples of this study predate the infection). Cell type and time point are not known. What was sequenced was PBMCs or a T cell subset sorted from them (not recorded which). The DNA for the CDR3 is TGTGCCAGCAGCTTGTTATTGGTGTCGGACACCGGGGAGCTGTTTTTT. This sequence encodes CASSLLLVSDTGELFF.